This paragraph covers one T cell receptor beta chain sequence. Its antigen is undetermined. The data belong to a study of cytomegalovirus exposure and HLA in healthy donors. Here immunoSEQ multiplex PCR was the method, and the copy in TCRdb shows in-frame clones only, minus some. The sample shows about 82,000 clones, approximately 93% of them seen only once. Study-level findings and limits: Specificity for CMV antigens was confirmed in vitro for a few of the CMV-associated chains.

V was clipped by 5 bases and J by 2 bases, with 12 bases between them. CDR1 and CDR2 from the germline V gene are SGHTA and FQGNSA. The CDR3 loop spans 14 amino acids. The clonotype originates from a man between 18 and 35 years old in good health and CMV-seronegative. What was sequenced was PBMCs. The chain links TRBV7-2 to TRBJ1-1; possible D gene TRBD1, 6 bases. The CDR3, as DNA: TGTGCCAGCAGCCCTAGGACAGCAAACACTGAAGCTTTCTTT. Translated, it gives CASSPRTANTEAFF.